This TCR beta chain was captured by sequencing in a study of blood T cell repertoires in COVID-19. Study in general: Spain, Italy and the United States supplied samples that represented acute and convalescent COVID-19.

TCRdb keeps only in-frame clones here, not all; method: immunoSEQ multiplex PCR. Here the sample spans about 100,000 clones, 70% to 90% being singletons. This CDR3 is 14 amino acids long. The V end lost 5 bases, the J end lost 0 bases, and 8 bases lay between the germline ends. Germline CDR1 reads MNHEY; CDR2 reads SVGAGI. The sample taken for sequencing was peripheral blood. The rearrangement links TRBV6-5 to TRBJ1-3; D is perhaps TRBD1 (5 bases). This TCR derives from a man at least 80 years old with acute or convalescent COVID-19. CDR3 protein: CASSRGTSGNTIYF. The CDR3 DNA sequence: TGTGCCAGCAGTAGGGGTACCTCTGGAAACACCATATATTTT.